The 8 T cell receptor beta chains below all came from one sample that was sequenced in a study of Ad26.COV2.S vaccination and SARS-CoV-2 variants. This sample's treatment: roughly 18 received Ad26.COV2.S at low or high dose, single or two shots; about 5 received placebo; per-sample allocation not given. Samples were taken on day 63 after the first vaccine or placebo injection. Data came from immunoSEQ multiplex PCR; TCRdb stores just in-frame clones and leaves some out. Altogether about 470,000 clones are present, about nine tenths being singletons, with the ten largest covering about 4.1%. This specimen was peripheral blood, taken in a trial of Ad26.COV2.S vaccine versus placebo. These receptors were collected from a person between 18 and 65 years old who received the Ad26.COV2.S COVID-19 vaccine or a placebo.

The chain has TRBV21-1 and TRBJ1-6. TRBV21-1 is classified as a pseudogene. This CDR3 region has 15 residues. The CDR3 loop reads CASSKATGYNSPLHF. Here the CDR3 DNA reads TGTGCCAGCAGCAAAGCAACGGGCTATAATTCACCCCTCCACTTT.

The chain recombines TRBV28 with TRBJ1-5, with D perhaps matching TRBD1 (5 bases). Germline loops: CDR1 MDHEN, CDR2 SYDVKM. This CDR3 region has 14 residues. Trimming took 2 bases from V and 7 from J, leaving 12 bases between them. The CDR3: CASSLTTGFQPQHF. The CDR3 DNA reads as TGTGCCAGCAGTTTAACTACAGGCTTCCAGCCCCAGCATTTT. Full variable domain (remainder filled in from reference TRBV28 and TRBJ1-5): DVKVTQSSRYLVKRTGEKVFLECVQDMDHENMFWYRQDPGLGLRLIYFSYDVKMKEKGDIPEGYSVSREKKERFSLILESASTNQTSMYLCASSLTTGFQPQHFGDGTRLSIL.

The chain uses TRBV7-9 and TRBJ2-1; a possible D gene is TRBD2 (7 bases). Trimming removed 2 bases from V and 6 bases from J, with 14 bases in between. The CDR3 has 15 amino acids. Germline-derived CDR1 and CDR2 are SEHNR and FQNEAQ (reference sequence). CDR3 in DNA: TGTGCCAGCAGCTTAATACAGGGAGGGACCAATGAGCAGTTCTTC. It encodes CASSLIQGGTNEQFF.

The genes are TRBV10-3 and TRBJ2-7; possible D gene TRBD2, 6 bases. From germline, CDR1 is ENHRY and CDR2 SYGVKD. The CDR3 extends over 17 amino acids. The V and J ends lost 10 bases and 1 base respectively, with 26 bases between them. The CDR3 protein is CATREVTGLLPSYEQYF. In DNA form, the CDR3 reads TGTGCCACGAGGGAGGTCACGGGACTCTTACCTTCCTACGAGCAGTACTTC.

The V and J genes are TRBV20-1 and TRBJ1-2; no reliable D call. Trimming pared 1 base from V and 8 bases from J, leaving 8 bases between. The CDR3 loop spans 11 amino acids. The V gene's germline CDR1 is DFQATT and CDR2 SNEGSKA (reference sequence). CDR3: CSARGGVGYTF. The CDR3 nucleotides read TGCAGTGCTAGAGGCGGGGTCGGCTACACCTTC.

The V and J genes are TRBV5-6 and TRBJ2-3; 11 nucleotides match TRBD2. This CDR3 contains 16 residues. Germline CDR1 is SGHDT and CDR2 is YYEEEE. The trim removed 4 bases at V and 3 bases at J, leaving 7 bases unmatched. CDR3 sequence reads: CASSPIAGGPTDTQYF. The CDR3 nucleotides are TGTGCCAGCAGCCCAATAGCGGGAGGGCCAACAGATACGCAGTATTTT.

CDR3 sequence reads: CASSGAAYEQYF. CDR3 in DNA: TGTGCCAGCAGCGGAGCTGCCTACGAGCAGTACTTC. The genes are TRBV5-6 and TRBJ2-7; D uncertain. Germline values: CDR1 SGHDT, CDR2 YYEEEE. The CDR3 consists of 12 residues. V was clipped by 4 bases and J by 2 bases, with 7 bases between them.

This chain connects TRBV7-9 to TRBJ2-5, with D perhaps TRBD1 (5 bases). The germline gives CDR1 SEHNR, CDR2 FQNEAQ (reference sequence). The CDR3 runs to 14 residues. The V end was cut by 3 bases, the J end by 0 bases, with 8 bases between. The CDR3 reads CASSLTVYQETQYF. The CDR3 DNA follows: TGTGCCAGCAGCTTGACAGTATACCAAGAGACCCAGTACTTC.